Below, one T cell receptor (beta chain) is given with its context. This record belongs to a study of T cells after yellow fever vaccination. The wider study: SMART-Seq v4 Ultra Low Input prepared the low-cell-number fractions.

Germline-derived CDR1 and CDR2 are LGHDT and YNNKEL (reference sequence). Trimming cost V 5 bases and J 2 bases; bases outside gene matches: 5. The CDR3 loop spans 14 amino acids. TCRdb re-called the 5' RACE reads through MiXCR, storing one row per CDR3 protein. The table records more than 300,000 distinct CDR3 sequences, around 10% of them present only once. This TCR was recovered from a man between 18 and 29 years old who received the YFV17D yellow fever vaccine. V usage is TRBV3-1 and J usage is TRBJ1-1, with 7 bases lining up with TRBD1. This specimen was CD4+ T cells sorted from PBMCs, taken 45 days after the yellow fever booster vaccination. The chain's CDR3 is CASSRGTDNTEAFF. CDR3 nucleotide sequence: TGTGCCAGCAGCAGGGGGACAGACAACACTGAAGCTTTCTTT. The full variable domain, completed using reference TRBV3-1 and TRBJ1-1, is DTAVSQTPKYLVTQMGNDKSIKCEQNLGHDTMYWYKQDSKKFLKIMFSYNNKELIINETVPNRFSPKSPDKAHLNLHINSLELGDSAVYFCASSRGTDNTEAFFGQGTRLTVV.